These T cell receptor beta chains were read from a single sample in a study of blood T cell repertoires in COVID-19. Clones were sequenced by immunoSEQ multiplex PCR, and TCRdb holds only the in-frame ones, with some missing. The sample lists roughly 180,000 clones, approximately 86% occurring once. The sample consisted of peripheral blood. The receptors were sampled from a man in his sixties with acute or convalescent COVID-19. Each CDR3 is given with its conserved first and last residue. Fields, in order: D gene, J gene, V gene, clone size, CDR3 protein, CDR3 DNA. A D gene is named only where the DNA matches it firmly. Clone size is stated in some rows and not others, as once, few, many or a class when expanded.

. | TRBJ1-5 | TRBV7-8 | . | CASSLAPGALSNQPQHF | TGTGCCAGCAGCTTAGCCCCGGGTGCCCTCAGCAATCAGCCCCAGCATTTT
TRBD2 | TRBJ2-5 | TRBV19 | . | CASRSTSGRGKTQYF | TGTGCCAGTAGAAGCACTAGCGGGAGGGGGAAGACCCAGTACTTC
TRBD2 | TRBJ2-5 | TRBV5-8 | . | CASSPGLAGGYQETQYF | TGTGCCAGCAGCCCAGGACTAGCGGGAGGCTATCAAGAGACCCAGTACTTC
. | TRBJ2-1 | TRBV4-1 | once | CASSPGDRTMGKGEQFF | TGCGCCAGCAGCCCGGGGGATAGGACTATGGGAAAGGGTGAGCAGTTCTTC
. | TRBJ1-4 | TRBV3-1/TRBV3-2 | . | CASSSTGGQTGINEKLFF | TGTGCCAGCAGCTCCACCGGAGGACAGACGGGGATTAATGAAAAACTGTTTTTT
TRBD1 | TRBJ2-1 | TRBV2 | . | CASSARGQYNEQFF | TGTGCCAGCAGTGCCCGGGGACAGTACAATGAGCAGTTCTTC
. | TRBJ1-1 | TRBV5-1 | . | CASSLDPVNTEAFF | TGCGCCAGCAGCTTGGATCCGGTGAACACTGAAGCTTTCTTT
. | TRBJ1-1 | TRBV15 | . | CATSGGVNTEAFF | TGTGCCACCAGCGGGGGCGTGAACACTGAAGCTTTCTTT
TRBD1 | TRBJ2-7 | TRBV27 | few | CASSKDRAGYEQYF | TGTGCCAGCAGTAAGGACAGGGCCGGGTACGAGCAGTACTTC
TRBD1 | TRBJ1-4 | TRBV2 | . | CASSRQGADEKLFF | TGTGCCAGCAGTCGACAGGGGGCCGATGAAAAACTGTTTTTT
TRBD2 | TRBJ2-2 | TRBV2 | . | CASSEGGMGTGELFF | TGTGCCAGCAGTGAGGGGGGGATGGGGACCGGGGAGCTGTTTTTT
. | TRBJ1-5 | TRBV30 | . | CAWAGQSNQPQHF | TGTGCCTGGGCAGGACAGAGTAATCAGCCCCAGCATTTT
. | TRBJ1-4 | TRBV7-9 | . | CASSSMKGTNEKLFF | TGTGCCAGCAGCTCCATGAAGGGGACTAATGAAAAACTGTTTTTT
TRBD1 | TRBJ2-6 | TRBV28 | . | CATEWPLGTVHSGANVLTF | TGTGCCACCGAATGGCCCTTGGGGACAGTTCACTCTGGGGCCAACGTCCTGACTTTC
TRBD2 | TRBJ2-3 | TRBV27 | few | CASRGRGKKGSTDTQYF | TGTGCCAGTCGTGGGAGGGGAAAAAAGGGTTCCACAGATACGCAGTATTTT
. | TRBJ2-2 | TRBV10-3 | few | CAISLGVGSNTGELFF | TGTGCCATCAGTCTCGGGGTGGGTTCGAACACCGGGGAGCTGTTTTTT
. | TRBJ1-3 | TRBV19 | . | CASSNNFGNTIYF | TGTGCCAGTAGTAACAATTTTGGAAACACCATATATTTT
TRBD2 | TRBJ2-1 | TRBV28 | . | CASSSPILAGKSNEQFF | TGTGCCAGCAGTTCTCCCATCCTAGCGGGAAAGTCGAATGAGCAGTTCTTC
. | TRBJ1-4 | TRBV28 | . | CASSLLGLSSTNEKLFF | TGTGCCAGCAGTTTATTAGGACTCTCCTCAACTAATGAAAAACTGTTTTTT
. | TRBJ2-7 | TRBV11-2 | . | CASSPAYEQYF | TGTGCCAGCAGTCCCGCCTACGAGCAGTACTTC
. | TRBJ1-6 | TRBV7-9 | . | CASSLGTANSPLHF | TGTGCCAGCAGCTTAGGGACAGCAAATTCACCCCTCCACTTT
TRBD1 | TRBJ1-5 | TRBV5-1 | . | CASSPGQGDYQPQHF | TGCGCCAGCAGCCCCGGACAGGGGGATTATCAGCCCCAGCATTTT
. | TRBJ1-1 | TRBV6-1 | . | CASNELGATEAFF | TGTGCCAGCAATGAACTGGGGGCCACTGAAGCTTTCTTT
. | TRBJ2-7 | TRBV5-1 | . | CASSSSGRGPGGEQYF | TGCGCCAGCAGCTCATCCGGCAGGGGACCGGGGGGCGAGCAGTACTTC
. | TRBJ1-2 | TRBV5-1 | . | CASSAGASGYGYTF | TGCGCCAGCAGCGCGGGTGCCTCCGGCTATGGCTACACCTTC
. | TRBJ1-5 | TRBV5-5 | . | CASSLAGGGNQPQHF | TGTGCCAGCAGCTTGGCCGGGGGGGGCAATCAGCCCCAGCATTTT
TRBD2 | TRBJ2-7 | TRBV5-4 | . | CASSLQREAHEQYF | TGTGCCAGCAGCTTACAGCGGGAGGCCCACGAGCAGTACTTC
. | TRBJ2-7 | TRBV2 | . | CATAVQGVDEQYF | TGTGCAACAGCGGTACAGGGCGTCGACGAGCAGTACTTC
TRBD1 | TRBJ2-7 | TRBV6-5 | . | CASSPDRVRGEQYF | TGTGCCAGCAGTCCAGACAGGGTTCGAGGCGAGCAGTACTTC
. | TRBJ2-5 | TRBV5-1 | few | CASSGVEGETQYF | TGCGCCAGCAGCGGAGTGGAGGGCGAGACCCAGTACTTC
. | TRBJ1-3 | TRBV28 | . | CASSSQMSGNTIYF | TGTGCCAGCAGTTCCCAGATGTCTGGAAACACCATATATTTT
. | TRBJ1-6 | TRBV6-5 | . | CASTGNSYNSPLHF | TGTGCCAGCACGGGGAACTCCTATAATTCACCCCTCCACTTT
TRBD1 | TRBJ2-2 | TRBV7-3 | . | CASSSPGTGSTGELFF | TGTGCCAGCAGCTCCCCTGGGACAGGATCCACCGGGGAGCTGTTTTTT
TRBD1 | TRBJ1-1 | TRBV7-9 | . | CASSNRGLSDTEAFF | TGTGCCAGCAGTAACAGGGGATTATCGGACACTGAAGCTTTCTTT
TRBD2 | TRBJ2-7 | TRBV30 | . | CAWSVPLAGVNEQYF | TGTGCCTGGAGTGTCCCCTTAGCGGGAGTAAACGAGCAGTACTTC
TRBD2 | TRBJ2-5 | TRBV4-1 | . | CASSQVGLAGYFQETQYF | TGCGCCAGCAGCCAAGTCGGGTTAGCGGGATATTTTCAAGAGACCCAGTACTTC
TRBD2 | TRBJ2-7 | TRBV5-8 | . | CASSWVAGGAYEQYF | TGTGCCAGCAGCTGGGTAGCGGGAGGAGCCTACGAGCAGTACTTC
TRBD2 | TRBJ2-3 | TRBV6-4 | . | CASSWTSGGTDTQYF | TGTGCCAGCAGTTGGACTAGCGGGGGCACAGATACGCAGTATTTT
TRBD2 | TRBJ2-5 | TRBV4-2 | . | CASSQEAGGQETQYF | TGTGCCAGCAGCCAAGAAGCGGGGGGCCAAGAGACCCAGTACTTC
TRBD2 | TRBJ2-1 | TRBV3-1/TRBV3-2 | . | CASSRGLAGSYEQFF | TGTGCCAGCAGTCGCGGACTAGCGGGCTCCTATGAGCAGTTCTTC
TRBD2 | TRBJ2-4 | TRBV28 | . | CATTPRGDIQYF | TGTGCCACCACCCCCCGGGGGGACATTCAGTACTTC
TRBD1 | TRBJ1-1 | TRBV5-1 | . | CASSLPGTGHTEAFF | TGCGCCAGCAGCTTACCCGGGACAGGGCACACTGAAGCTTTCTTT